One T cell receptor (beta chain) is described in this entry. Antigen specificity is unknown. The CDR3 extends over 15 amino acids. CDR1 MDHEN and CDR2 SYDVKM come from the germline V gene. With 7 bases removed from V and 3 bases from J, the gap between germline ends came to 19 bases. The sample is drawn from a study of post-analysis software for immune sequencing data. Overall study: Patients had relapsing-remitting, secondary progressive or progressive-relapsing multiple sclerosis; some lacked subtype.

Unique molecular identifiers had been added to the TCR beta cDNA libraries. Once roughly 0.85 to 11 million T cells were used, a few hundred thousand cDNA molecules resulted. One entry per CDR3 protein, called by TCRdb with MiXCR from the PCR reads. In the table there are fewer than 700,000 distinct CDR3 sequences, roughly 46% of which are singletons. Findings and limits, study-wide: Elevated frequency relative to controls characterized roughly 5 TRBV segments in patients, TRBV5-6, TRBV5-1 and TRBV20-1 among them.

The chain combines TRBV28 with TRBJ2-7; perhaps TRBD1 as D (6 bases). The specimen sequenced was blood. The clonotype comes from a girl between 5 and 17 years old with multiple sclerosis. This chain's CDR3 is CASTIGTRFNYEQYF. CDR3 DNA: TGTGCCAGCACCATAGGGACACGGTTCAACTACGAGCAGTACTTC.